This TCR beta chain was documented in a study of blood T cells in healthy people across ages. Across the whole study: With template switching, about one barcoded beta molecule was captured per two T cells.

Study outcomes and limitations: In the absence of known donor CMV status, changes in expanded clonotypes were possibly confounded.

Primed by a sample-barcoded 5' primer and a J-beta primer mix, a second PCR proceeded for 7 to 11 cycles. A tag from a template-switch adaptor with 12 random nucleotides marked each cDNA molecule. TCRdb ran MiXCR on the 5' RACE reads and lists one entry per CDR3 protein. The data hold 1.5 million to 2 million distinct CDR3 sequences, with less than 50% observed a single time. Caucasian individuals from Russia who were healthy and aged roughly 6 to 90 acted as donors. Regarding this clonotype: The antigen is undetermined.

This receptor was taken from a woman aged 40-49 years in good health. The sample comprised blood.

The CDR3 protein is CASSLSVHREEQFF. The CDR3 DNA reads TGTGCCAGCAGTTTATCCGTCCACAGGGAAGAGCAGTTCTTC. The chain joins TRBV27 to TRBJ2-1, with D maybe TRBD1 (6 bases). V lost 0 bases and J lost 10, with 13 bases in between. CDR1 and CDR2 (germline): MNHEY, SMNVEV (reference sequence). This CDR3 spans 14 amino acids.